The 18 T cell receptor beta chains presented below share a single source sample, sequenced in a study of control samples from healthy donors and cancer patients. Sequencing was performed with immunoSEQ multiplex PCR; in TCRdb, only in-frame clones are kept and a portion is missing. The sample contains approximately 130,000 clones, roughly 91% of which appear only once. The sample comprised blood. The receptor source for this set is a man aged 35 to 55 in good health.

The gene calls are TRBV10-2 and TRBJ1-2; D not resolved. V was trimmed by 6 bases and J by 4 bases, leaving 15 bases between them. CDR3 size: 14 residues. Germline values: CDR1 WSHSY, CDR2 SAAADI. This chain's CDR3 is CASSVRTGLYGYTF. The DNA for the CDR3 is TGCGCCAGCAGCGTCCGGACCGGCCTCTATGGCTACACCTTC.

This rearrangement joins TRBV18 to TRBJ1-2, with a possible D match to TRBD1 (6 bases). Germline V gives CDR1 KGHSH, CDR2 LQKENI. V gave up 3 bases and J gave up 0 bases, with 11 bases separating them. CDR3 length: 15 amino acids. The CDR3 region has the DNA TGTGCCAGCTCACCCGACAGGTCCTCTAACTATGGCTACACCTTC. Amino acid sequence: CASSPDRSSNYGYTF.

V and J are TRBV3-1 (or the pseudogene TRBV3-2) and TRBJ2-5; D call uncertain. Germline CDR1 and CDR2: LGHDT and YNNKEL (reference sequence). Trimming stripped 3 bases from V and 6 bases from J, with 11 bases between. The CDR3 is made up of 13 amino acids. CDR3 region: CASSQASYQTQYF. In nucleotides, the CDR3 is TGTGCCAGCAGCCAGGCATCCTACCAGACCCAGTACTTC.

The V call is TRBV19, the J call TRBJ2-7, with TRBD1 matching 10 bases. CDR1 is LNHDA, CDR2 SQIVND, per germline (reference sequence). The V and J ends lost 5 bases and 3 bases, in that order; junction bases with no gene match: 13. The CDR3 totals 17 residues. CDR3 protein: CASSPGQGRRGNYEQYF. The CDR3 DNA sequence: TGTGCCAGTAGTCCGGGACAGGGGCGGAGGGGTAACTACGAGCAGTACTTC.

This clone was found a few times. The V call is TRBV6-5, the J call TRBJ2-2; 8 bases map to TRBD1. CDR3 size: 15 residues. Germline CDR1 MNHEY, CDR2 SVGAGI. Trimming cost V 6 bases and J 4 bases; bases outside gene matches: 7. The DNA of the CDR3 is TGTGCCAGCAGGAGGACAGGGCGGACCACCGGGGAGCTGTTTTTT. It codes for CASRRTGRTTGELFF.

The chain carries TRBV23-1 and TRBJ1-1; 8 positions match TRBD1. TRBV23-1 belongs to the ORF category, with a function that is uncertain. This CDR3 has 15 residues. With 2 bases clipped from V and 2 bases from J, the junction kept 4 bases outside the gene matches. The CDR3 DNA sequence: TGCGCCAGCAGTCAACCCGGACAGGGAAACACTGAAGCTTTCTTT. It codes for CASSQPGQGNTEAFF.

The chain carries TRBV10-2 and TRBJ1-1; D call uncertain. The germline CDR1 and CDR2 sequences are WSHSY and SAAADI. V lost 5 bases and J lost 0, with 7 bases in between. The CDR3 runs 13 residues. As DNA, the CDR3 is TGCGCCAGCAGTCGAGGGTTGAACACTGAAGCTTTCTTT. This gives the protein CASSRGLNTEAFF.

The chain has TRBV19 and TRBJ2-2; TRBD1 agrees at 11 bases. V gave up 11 bases and J gave up 6 bases; unmatched junction bases: 8. CDR1 is LNHDA, CDR2 SQIVND, per germline (reference sequence). The CDR3 runs to 14 residues. CDR3 nucleotide sequence: TGTGCCGCTGAGGGGACAGGGGGGGCCGGGGAGCTGTTTTTT. It codes for CAAEGTGGAGELFF.

V and J are TRBV6-5 and TRBJ1-3; D ambiguous. Germline-derived CDR1 and CDR2 are MNHEY and SVGAGI. The CDR3 runs to 16 residues. The ends were cut back, 2 bases at V and 0 bases at J, with 11 bases in the middle. CDR3: CASSYTDGGSGNTIYF. The CDR3 coding sequence is TGTGCCAGCAGTTACACAGACGGAGGCTCTGGAAACACCATATATTTT.

This clone was found once. The chain is built from TRBV11-2 and TRBJ1-1; D might be TRBD1 (6 bases). Trimming stripped 0 bases from V and 0 bases from J, with 11 bases between. The CDR3 sequence is 16 residues long. The germline gives CDR1 SGHAT, CDR2 FQNNGV. The CDR3 DNA reads as TGTGCCAGCAGCTTAGATTTTGGACAGTTGAACACTGAAGCTTTCTTT. This encodes CASSLDFGQLNTEAFF.

This rearrangement joins TRBV25-1 to TRBJ1-2, with D perhaps matching TRBD1 (5 bases). CDR1 is MGHDK and CDR2 is SYGVNS in the germline V gene. V was shortened by 3 bases and J by 3 bases, with 8 bases between the two germline ends. This CDR3 has 13 amino acids. The CDR3 coding sequence is TGTGCCAGCAGTGATCAGGGATACTATGGCTACACCTTC. Its translation is CASSDQGYYGYTF.

V usage is TRBV6-6 and J usage is TRBJ1-5; D not resolved. V was clipped by 6 bases and J by 4 bases, with 4 bases between them. The CDR3 loop spans 11 amino acids. Germline V gene data show CDR1 as MNHNY and CDR2 as SVGAGI (reference sequence). CDR3 protein: CASRANQPQHF. For the CDR3, the DNA is TGTGCCAGCAGGGCTAATCAGCCCCAGCATTTT.

The chain links TRBV11-3 to TRBJ2-1, with no clear D. The CDR3 contains 14 residues. The V end lost 0 bases, the J end lost 14 bases, and 17 bases lay between the germline ends. CDR1 is SGHNT and CDR2 is YENEEA in the germline V gene. CDR3 sequence (DNA): TGTGCCAGCAGCTTAGAGACTGACGAACGACTTGAGTTCTTC. It is translated as CASSLETDERLEFF.

This clone was observed once. This chain joins TRBV7-9 and TRBJ2-1; TRBD2 matches 7 bases. The V segment lost 5 bases and the J segment 2 bases; nucleotides outside the gene matches: 9. CDR3 length: 16 residues. Germline V gene sequence: CDR1 SEHNR, CDR2 FQNEAQ (reference sequence). CDR3 in DNA: TGTGCCAGCAGCCGCAGACTAGCTGGGGCCTACAATGAGCAGTTCTTC. Translation: CASSRRLAGAYNEQFF.

V is TRBV7-8 and J is TRBJ2-7; 10 nucleotides agree with TRBD1. The CDR3 length is 15 residues. Losses at the gene ends were 1 base for V and 2 bases for J; bases not matched to a gene: 2. Germline CDR1 SGHVS, CDR2 FQNEAQ. DNA for the CDR3: TGTGCCAGCAGCTTAGGGGACAGGGGCCCCTACGAGCAGTACTTC. Its protein product is CASSLGDRGPYEQYF.

The V gene is TRBV11-3, the J gene TRBJ2-3; maybe TRBD2 (6 bases). The CDR3 consists of 14 residues. Germline V gene sequence: CDR1 SGHNT, CDR2 YENEEA. V was cut by 4 bases and J by 5 bases, with 13 bases left in between. CDR3 residues: CASSSRDSEDTQYF. The CDR3 coding sequence is TGTGCCAGCAGCTCCCGGGACTCTGAAGATACGCAGTATTTT.

This chain uses TRBV5-1 with TRBJ2-7, with TRBD2 matching 9 bases. CDR1 and CDR2 (germline): SGHRS, YFSETQ. The CDR3 is made up of 16 amino acids. V dropped 4 bases and J dropped 3; count of bases not matched to a gene: 11. CDR3 sequence: CASSPSGGSTNYEQYF. In nucleotides, the CDR3 is TGCGCCAGCAGCCCCAGCGGGGGGTCAACAAACTACGAGCAGTACTTC.

This clone was detected only once. CDR3 sequence: CATSDPQGASGYTF. In DNA form, the CDR3 reads TGTGCCACCAGTGATCCACAGGGGGCGAGTGGCTACACCTTC. The V and J genes are TRBV24-1 and TRBJ1-2; 9 nucleotides align to TRBD1. Germline CDR1 and CDR2: KGHDR and SFDVKD. CDR3 size: 14 residues. Trimming removed 3 bases from V and 7 bases from J; junction bases left unmatched: 5.